Listed below are T cell receptor beta chains from one sample, sequenced in a study of Ad26.COV2.S vaccination and SARS-CoV-2 variants. Produced via immunoSEQ multiplex PCR; TCRdb's table is partial and in-frame only. Of some 450,000 clones listed, less than 95% were seen once; the top ten hold less than 5.5%. This specimen was peripheral blood, taken in a trial of Ad26.COV2.S vaccine versus placebo. The receptors were sampled from a person between 18 and 59 years old who received the Ad26.COV2.S COVID-19 vaccine or a placebo. CDR3s include the opening cysteine and the closing phenylalanine or tryptophan. The D gene is left open where the match is weak. Clone size, where shown, is once, few, many, or a class for clones that have expanded.

D	V	J	size	DNA	CDR3
.	TRBV5-1	TRBJ1-4	.	TGCGCCAGCAGCACCCTGGGAGCTAATGAAAAACTGTTTTTT	CASSTLGANEKLFF
.	TRBV3-1/TRBV3-2	TRBJ1-6	.	TGTGCCAGCAGCCAAGATAGTAGGAGGAATTCACCCCTCCACTTT	CASSQDSRRNSPLHF
.	TRBV7-9	TRBJ2-2	.	TGTGCCAGCAGGTCGTCGGGGGCACGTAATCGAGTGGAGCTGTTTTTT	CASRSSGARNRVELFF
.	TRBV7-9	TRBJ1-3	.	TGTGCCAGCAGCCCAACGAGGTCTGGAAACACCATATATTTT	CASSPTRSGNTIYF
TRBD2	TRBV9	TRBJ2-5	.	TGTGCCAGCAGCTCAAGGACTAGCGGGAAGACTGAGACCCAGTACTTC	CASSSRTSGKTETQYF
.	TRBV6-2/TRBV6-3	TRBJ2-7	once	TGTGCCAGCAGTTACGAGGAGGGAGGACTCTACGAGCAGTACTTC	CASSYEEGGLYEQYF
TRBD2	TRBV7-8	TRBJ2-7	.	TGTGCCAGCAGCTTAGGAATAGCGGGAGTTGAGTTACGGCAGTACTTC	CASSLGIAGVELRQYF
TRBD1	TRBV28	TRBJ2-3	.	TGTGCCAGCAGTTCGGCCAGGGGGCGAGGCACAGATACGCAGTATTTT	CASSSARGRGTDTQYF
TRBD2	TRBV2	TRBJ2-1	.	TGTGCCAGCAGTGAGAGATTAGCGGGAGTATCTAGGAATGAGCAGTTCTTC	CASSERLAGVSRNEQFF
.	TRBV27	TRBJ2-1	.	TGTGCCAGCAGTACTCTCAGGGCTCGCTACAATGAGCAGTTCTTC	CASSTLRARYNEQFF
.	TRBV7-2	TRBJ2-1	.	TGTGCCAGCAGCTTAGATGGGGGCCTCTACAATGAGCAGTTCTTC	CASSLDGGLYNEQFF
.	TRBV20-1	TRBJ2-1	once	TGCAGTGCTGCTGACTATGAGCAGTTCTTC	CSAADYEQFF
.	TRBV2	TRBJ2-3	.	TGTGCCAGCACAGACGGCACAGATACGCAGTATTTT	CASTDGTDTQYF
TRBD1	TRBV9	TRBJ2-7	.	TGTGCCAGCAGCGGTACGGGACAGAACTACGAGCAGTACTTC	CASSGTGQNYEQYF
TRBD1	TRBV3-1/TRBV3-2	TRBJ2-7	.	TGTGCCAGCAGCCAAGCGGGTGACAGGGGAGTCGACGAGCAGTACTTC	CASSQAGDRGVDEQYF
TRBD2	TRBV28	TRBJ2-1	.	TGTGCCACTAAGGGACTAGCGGGATTCAATGAGCAGTTCTTC	CATKGLAGFNEQFF